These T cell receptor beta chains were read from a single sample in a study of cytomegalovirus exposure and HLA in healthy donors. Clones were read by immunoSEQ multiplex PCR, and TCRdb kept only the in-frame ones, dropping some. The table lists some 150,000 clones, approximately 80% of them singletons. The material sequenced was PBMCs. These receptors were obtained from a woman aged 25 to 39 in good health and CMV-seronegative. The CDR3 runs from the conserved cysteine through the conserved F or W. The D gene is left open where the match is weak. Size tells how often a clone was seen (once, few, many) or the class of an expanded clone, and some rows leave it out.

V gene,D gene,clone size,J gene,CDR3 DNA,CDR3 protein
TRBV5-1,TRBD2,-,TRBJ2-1,TGCGCCAGCAGCTTGATCCCGGGACTAGCGGGAGGAGATACCTCCTACAATGAGCAGTTCTTC,CASSLIPGLAGGDTSYNEQFF
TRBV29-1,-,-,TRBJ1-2,TGCAGCGTTGCCCGGGGGACCTATAACTATGGCTACACCTTC,CSVARGTYNYGYTF
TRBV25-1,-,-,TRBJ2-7,TGTGCCAGCAGTGGAAACAGGGTGTACGGGTACGAGCAGTACTTC,CASSGNRVYGYEQYF
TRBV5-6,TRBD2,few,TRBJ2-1,TGTGCCAGCAGCTGGGCTAGCGGGGATAGTGAGCAGTTCTTC,CASSWASGDSEQFF
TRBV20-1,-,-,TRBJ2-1,TGCAGTGCTAGGGCGACGAGGGAGCAGTTCTTC,CSARATREQFF
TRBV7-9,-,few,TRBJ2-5,TGTTCCAGCAGCTTAGTGAACAGGGAAGAGACCCAGTACTTC,CSSSLVNREETQYF
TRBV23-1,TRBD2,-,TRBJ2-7,TGCGCCAGCAGCCTCAACGGGGGGCTAGGGACTAGCGGGAATATCTACGAGCAGTACTTC,CASSLNGGLGTSGNIYEQYF
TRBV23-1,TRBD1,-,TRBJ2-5,TGCGCCAGCAGTCAACCGACAGGGCTCCAAGGAACGGCCCAGTACTTC,CASSQPTGLQGTAQYF
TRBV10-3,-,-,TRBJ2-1,TGTGCCATCAGTCCTCTCCCTGCTAACGTCAATGAGCAGTTCTTC,CAISPLPANVNEQFF
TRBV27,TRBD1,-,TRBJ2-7,TGTGCCAGCAGTTCCGTGGGGACAGGGGCCTACGAGCAGTACTTC,CASSSVGTGAYEQYF
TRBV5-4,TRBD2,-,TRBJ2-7,TGTGCCAGCAACCTAGCGGGCAGCTCCTACGAGCAGTACTTC,CASNLAGSSYEQYF
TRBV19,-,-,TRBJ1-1,TGTGCCAGTACCGCGAGTCTCCAGGTGAACACTGAAGCTTTCTTT,CASTASLQVNTEAFF
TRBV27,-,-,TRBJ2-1,TGTGCCAGCAGTTGGACTGCCTTCGCTACCTACAATGAGCAGTTCTTC,CASSWTAFATYNEQFF
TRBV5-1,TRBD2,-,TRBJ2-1,TGCGCCAGCAGCCCCCTGAGCGGGGGAAACAATGAGCAGTTCTTC,CASSPLSGGNNEQFF
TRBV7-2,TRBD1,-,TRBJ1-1,TGTGCCAGCAGCTCATCCCGGACAGGGATGTCGTACACTGAAGCTTTCTTT,CASSSSRTGMSYTEAFF
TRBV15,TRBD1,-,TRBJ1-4,TGTGCCACCAGCCTTGGACAGGGTGGGGAAAAACTGTTTTTT,CATSLGQGGEKLFF
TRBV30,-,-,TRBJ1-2,TGTGCCTGGAGTGTACCGGGGTTAGCTAACTATGGCTACACCTTC,CAWSVPGLANYGYTF
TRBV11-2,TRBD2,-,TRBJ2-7,TGTGCCAGCAGCGAATCGACTAGCGGGAGATTATACGAGCAGTACTTC,CASSESTSGRLYEQYF
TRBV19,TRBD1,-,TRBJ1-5,TGTGCCAGTAGACCGGACAGGACACTTGGTAATCAGCCCCAGCATTTT,CASRPDRTLGNQPQHF
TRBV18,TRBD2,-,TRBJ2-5,TGTGCCAGCTCACCACCTTCGCCGAGCGGGGGGTACCAAGAGACCCAGTACTTC,CASSPPSPSGGYQETQYF
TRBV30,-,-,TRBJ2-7,TGTGCCTGGAGCTCCGGAGTCTACGAGCAGTACTTC,CAWSSGVYEQYF
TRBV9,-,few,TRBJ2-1,TGTGCCAGCAGCTCGTGGGCGAACGGACAGAACAATGAGCAGTTCTTC,CASSSWANGQNNEQFF
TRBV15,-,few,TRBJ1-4,TGTGCCACCAGCACCGGAAGGGAGTCGGACAGCCTTAATGAAAAACTGTTTTTT,CATSTGRESDSLNEKLFF
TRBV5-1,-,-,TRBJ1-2,TGCGCCAGCAGGCCGGATGGAGCTAACTATGGCTACACCTTC,CASRPDGANYGYTF
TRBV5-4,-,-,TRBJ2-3,TGTGCCAGCAGCTTACGACTAGTAGCAGATACGCAGTATTTT,CASSLRLVADTQYF
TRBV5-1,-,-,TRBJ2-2,TGCGCCAGCAGCTCACCTCTGAGTTTTGGGAGGACCGGGGAGCTGTTTTTT,CASSSPLSFGRTGELFF
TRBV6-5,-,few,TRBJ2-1,TGTGCCAGCCGACGAGGGAATGAGCAGTTCTTC,CASRRGNEQFF
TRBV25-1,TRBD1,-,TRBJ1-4,TGTGCCAGCAGTGAATATGGCTCAGGGGGCGGTGAAAAACTGTTTTTT,CASSEYGSGGGEKLFF
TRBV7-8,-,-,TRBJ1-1,TGTGCCAGCAGCTTTGGACAGACGGTTCACTTT,CASSFGQTVHF
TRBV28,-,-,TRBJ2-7,TGTGCCAGCAGTTTTAAGGTAGCCGACTCCTCCCGCGAGCAGTACTTC,CASSFKVADSSREQYF
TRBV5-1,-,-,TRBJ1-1,TGCGCCAGCAGCTTGGGACGGGGGAACACTGAAGCTTTCTTT,CASSLGRGNTEAFF
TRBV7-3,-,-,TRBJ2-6,TGTGCCAGCAGCTTCACTGGTCCTGGGGCCAACGTCCTGACTTTC,CASSFTGPGANVLTF
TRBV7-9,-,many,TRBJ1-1,TGTGCCAGCAGCCGGCTGGCTAGCGGCACTGAAGCTTTCTTT,CASSRLASGTEAFF
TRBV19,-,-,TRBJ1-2,TGTGCCAGTAGTTCCCCCCGGGGCTACACCTTC,CASSSPRGYTF
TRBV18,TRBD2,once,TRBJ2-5,TGTGCCAGCTCTCAGAGCGTAGCGGGAGGTGGTCAAGAGACCCAGTACTTC,CASSQSVAGGGQETQYF
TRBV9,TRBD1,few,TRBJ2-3,TGTGCCAGCAGCCCCGGACAGGGGACAGATACGCAGTATTTT,CASSPGQGTDTQYF
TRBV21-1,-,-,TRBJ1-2,TGTGCCAGCAGCCACCGACAGGCGAAGGGCTACACCTTC,CASSHRQAKGYTF
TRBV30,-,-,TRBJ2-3,TGTGCCTGGAGTGTGACGGGAGGCACAGATACGCAGTATTTT,CAWSVTGGTDTQYF